This T cell receptor beta chain came from a study of blood T cell repertoires in COVID-19. On the study more broadly: The origin of the acute and convalescent COVID-19 samples was the United States, Italy and Spain.

Only in-frame clones appear in the TCRdb table, and some are missing; sequencing was by immunoSEQ multiplex PCR. The sample has more than 300,000 clones, nearly 90% seen once. Germline V lookup: CDR1 LGHDT, CDR2 YNNKEL (reference sequence). The V and J ends lost 2 bases and 3 bases, in that order; junction bases with no gene match: 2. This CDR3 is built from 14 residues. Allocation to cohorts depended on clinical history reported by the participants. Sequencing was carried out using PBMCs or T cells enriched from blood (not recorded which). The rearrangement links TRBV3-1 (or the pseudogene TRBV3-2) to TRBJ1-2; 8 bases fit TRBD1. The sequence was obtained from a young woman who had recovered from COVID-19. In nucleotides, the CDR3 is TGTGCCAGCAGCCAAATACAGGGGGACTATGGCTACACCTTC. Its translation is CASSQIQGDYGYTF.